This T cell receptor beta chain was obtained from a study of long-term antiretroviral therapy in people with HIV. Overall study: The immediate-ART recommendation dates to 2015, and the earliest samples predate it by about a decade.

On this clone itself: The antigen remains unidentified.

The study, taken as a whole, reports: Whereas controls had wider CDR3 length ranges, HIV repertoires had narrower ones. Increased diversity was seen after ART, yet it remained lower than in transplant donor controls.

At survey level, the immunoSEQ assay was run in its v3.0 version. TCRdb's table, derived via immunoSEQ multiplex PCR, lists solely in-frame clones and lacks some. The repertoire consists of 25,000 or so clones, with 78% occurring once and the leading ten covering roughly 9.3%. In germline, CDR1 is SGHVS, CDR2 FQNEAQ. Between the trimmed V and J ends, which lost 4 bases and 4 bases, there was a span of 8 bases. CDR3 size: 13 residues. The sample in question was unsorted PBMCs, obtained 1.5 years before starting antiretroviral therapy. This receptor was obtained from a young man with HIV. J is TRBJ2-1 and V is TRBV7-8; D is possibly TRBD1 (5 bases). The CDR3 nucleotides are TGTGCCAGCAGCTCGGACACTTACAATGAGCAGTTCTTC. As protein: CASSSDTYNEQFF.